Below, 8 T cell receptor beta chains from the same sample are listed, as sequenced in a study of shared clonotypes between healthy human individuals (dated by TCRdb to between 2020 and 2021). The method was the immunoSEQ multiplex PCR assay. TCRdb holds this immuneACCESS table with in-frame rearrangements only. Some clones are missing; in checked studies, unresolved V genes explain under half, and the rest has no known cause. The sample table shows over 2,000,000 clones, and about 93% are seen once. The leading ten clones occupy less than 2% of the sample. CD8 naive samples were CD45RO-negative cells positively selected for CCR7, giving a CD45RA+CCR7+ population that excluded TemRA cells. Sample: naive CD8+ T cells from PBMCs. The sample's cell subset or site label, decoded: CD45RA+CCR7+. The receptors come from a man aged 18-30 years in good health. Some clones in this sample may be carry-over from other donors' samples.

In DNA form, the CDR3 reads TGTGCCAGCAGCCTACAGGGGGCTGAGCAGCCCCAGCATTTT. Amino acid sequence: CASSLQGAEQPQHF. The rearrangement links TRBV5-4 to TRBJ1-5; 9 positions match TRBD1. This CDR3 contains 14 residues. Germline V gene sequence: CDR1 SGHNT, CDR2 YYREEE (reference sequence). The junction had 6 bases not matched to a gene; V was cut back by 4 bases and J by 7 bases.

This clone was observed once. The chain combines TRBV28 with TRBJ2-5; perhaps D is TRBD1 or TRBD2 (5 bases each). Trimming took 6 bases from V and 4 from J, leaving 12 bases between them. CDR3 size: 13 residues. Germline V gene lookup returns CDR1 MDHEN and CDR2 SYDVKM. The CDR3 DNA sequence: TGTGCCAGCAGGGGACCGAGGAGAGAGACCCAGTACTTC. Protein sequence: CASRGPRRETQYF.

The chain has TRBV10-3 and TRBJ1-1, with 8 positions matching TRBD1. The CDR3 consists of 11 residues. Germline-derived CDR1 and CDR2 are ENHRY and SYGVKD. The V gene end was trimmed by 4 bases and the J gene end by 9 bases; junction bases not matched to a gene: 1. This CDR3 reads CAISGQGQAFF. The DNA of the CDR3 is TGTGCCATCAGTGGACAGGGGCAAGCTTTCTTT.

The sample holds one count of this clone. This rearrangement joins TRBV28 to TRBJ2-2, with D uncertain. In germline, CDR1 is MDHEN, CDR2 SYDVKM. The CDR3 is 13 amino acids. Between the trimmed V and J ends, which lost 10 bases and 8 bases, there was a span of 17 bases. The DNA for the CDR3 is TGTGCCACCTCCGGAGCTTACTTGGGGGAGCTGTTTTTT. Translating gives CATSGAYLGELFF. The complete variable domain, with remaining parts taken from reference TRBV28 and TRBJ2-2, reads DVKVTQSSRYLVKRTGEKVFLECVQDMDHENMFWYRQDPGLGLRLIYFSYDVKMKEKGDIPEGYSVSREKKERFSLILESASTNQTSMYLCATSGAYLGELFFGEGSRLTVL.

This clone was recorded once. The chain carries TRBV7-9 and TRBJ2-7; TRBD1 agrees at 9 bases. CDR1 and CDR2 (germline): SEHNR, FQNEAQ (reference sequence). This CDR3 is 19 amino acids long. Trimming at V came to 6 bases and at J to 0 bases, leaving 18 bases not matched to a gene. The DNA of the CDR3 is TGTGCCAGCAGTCCACCCTCGGGGAACCGGGACAGGGTCTCCTACGAGCAGTACTTC. Its translation is CASSPPSGNRDRVSYEQYF.

J is TRBJ2-1 and V is TRBV6-5; 11 positions agree with TRBD2. The CDR3 is 15 amino acids. V lost 5 bases, J lost 9 bases, and 9 bases stayed unmatched. Germline loops: CDR1 MNHEY, CDR2 SVGAGI. In nucleotides, the CDR3 is TGTGCCAGCAGTGTAGTAGCGGGAGGGCCAGTTGAGCAGTTCTTC. This translates into CASSVVAGGPVEQFF.

The chain couples TRBV5-1 to TRBJ2-2, with 11 nucleotides matching TRBD2. V gave up 0 bases and J gave up 5 bases; unmatched junction bases: 3. This CDR3 has 16 residues. The germline V gene has CDR1 SGHRS and CDR2 YFSETQ. DNA for the CDR3: TGCGCCAGCAGCTTGGGGAGACTAGCGGGAACCGGGGAGCTGTTTTTT. Encoded protein: CASSLGRLAGTGELFF.

This chain joins TRBV15 and TRBJ2-1, with a tentative D call TRBD1 (5 bases). Trimming cost V 6 bases and J 10 bases, with 22 bases left between them. The germline V gene has CDR1 LNHNV and CDR2 YYDKDF (reference sequence). This CDR3 has 15 residues. CDR3 sequence reads: CATSTSQGYSGEQFF. CDR3 DNA: TGTGCCACCAGTACATCCCAGGGCTACTCAGGGGAGCAGTTCTTC.